Each of the 9 T cell receptor beta chains below was sequenced from the same sample in a study of Ad26.COV2.S vaccination and SARS-CoV-2 variants. Sequenced by immunoSEQ multiplex PCR; TCRdb stores in-frame clones only, minus some. The sample records around 300,000 clones, 88% being singletons. Noted treatment: some 19 received Ad26.COV2.S at low or high dose, single or two shots; 5 received placebo; per-sample allocation not given. Collection of the samples took place on day 63 after the first injection of vaccine or placebo. The sample consisted of peripheral blood, taken in a trial of Ad26.COV2.S vaccine versus placebo. All receptors derive from a person aged 18-60 years who received the Ad26.COV2.S COVID-19 vaccine or a placebo.

The V call is TRBV9, the J call TRBJ2-7, with TRBD2 identical over 10 bases. Per the germline V gene, CDR1 is SGDLS and CDR2 is YYNGEE. This CDR3 is 15 amino acids long. J lost 4 bases, V lost 0 bases, and 4 bases had no gene match. The CDR3 region has the DNA TGTGCCAGCAGCGTAGAAGCTAGCGGGAGTTACGAGCAGTACTTC. It translates to CASSVEASGSYEQYF.

This chain connects TRBV6-1 to TRBJ1-2; 9 bases line up with TRBD1. Trimming took 2 bases from V and 7 from J; bases not matched to a gene: 14. CDR3 length equals 17 residues. Germline-derived CDR1 and CDR2 are MNHNS and SASEGT. The CDR3 bases are TGTGCCAGCAGTGAACCCTCCACCCGGGACAGGGACACTGGCTACACCTTC. Its protein product is CASSEPSTRDRDTGYTF.

The rearrangement links TRBV11-2 to TRBJ1-2; D is possibly TRBD1 (6 bases). V was clipped by 3 bases and J by 1 base, with 12 bases between them. The CDR3 contains 15 residues. Per germline, CDR1 SGHAT and CDR2 FQNNGV. The CDR3 coding sequence is TGTGCCAGCAGCTTGGACAGACAACTTAACTATGGCTACACCTTC. It encodes CASSLDRQLNYGYTF.

The CDR3: CASSSDRDSIQPQHF. DNA for the CDR3: TGTGCCAGCAGCTCAGACAGGGATTCGATTCAGCCCCAGCATTTT. The chain recombines TRBV7-9 with TRBJ1-5; the match to TRBD1 covers 7 bases. The CDR3 loop spans 15 amino acids. Germline V lookup: CDR1 SEHNR, CDR2 FQNEAQ (reference sequence). V gave up 4 bases and J gave up 6 bases; unmatched junction bases: 9. Combining the CDR3 with reference TRBV7-9 and TRBJ1-5 gives the whole variable domain DTGVSQNPRHKITKRGQNVTFRCDPISEHNRLYWYRQTLGQGPEFLTYFQNEAQLEKSRLLSDRFSAERPKGSFSTLEIQRTEQGDSAMYLCASSSDRDSIQPQHFGDGTRLSIL.

The chain combines TRBV5-4 with TRBJ1-6, with D maybe TRBD1 (6 bases). CDR1 and CDR2 (germline): SGHNT, YYREEE (reference sequence). The CDR3 sequence is 18 residues long. V was clipped by 0 bases and J by 1 base, with 14 bases between them. The CDR3 DNA is TGTGCCAGCAGCTTGGGCAGGGGAGAGGGATCCTATAATTCACCCCTCCACTTT. It encodes CASSLGRGEGSYNSPLHF.

J is TRBJ2-2 and V is TRBV4-1; a possible D gene is TRBD2 (5 bases). Germline V CDR1 and CDR2: MGHRA, YSYEKL. The CDR3 loop spans 15 amino acids. The V end was cut by 0 bases, the J end by 5 bases, with 10 bases between. The CDR3, as DNA: TGCGCCAGCAGCCAAGACACGACTAAAACCGGGGAGCTGTTTTTT. Translating it yields CASSQDTTKTGELFF.

V and J are TRBV9 and TRBJ2-3; TRBD1 might be the D (5 bases). Germline CDR1 and CDR2: SGDLS and YYNGEE. The ends were cut back, 0 bases at V and 5 bases at J, with 16 bases in the middle. This CDR3 comprises 16 residues. The CDR3, as DNA: TGTGCCAGCAGCGTAGGTTCTGGGGCCTGGGGAGATACGCAGTATTTT. It encodes CASSVGSGAWGDTQYF.

This clone was counted at least ten times. J is TRBJ1-2 and V is TRBV4-3; tentative D call: TRBD1 (6 bases). CDR1 and CDR2 from the germline V gene are LGHNA and YSLEER. V gave up 0 bases and J gave up 5 bases, with 13 bases separating them. The CDR3 runs 15 residues. CDR3 region: CASSQELQGVYGYTF. CDR3 sequence (DNA): TGCGCCAGCAGCCAAGAGTTACAGGGAGTATATGGCTACACCTTC.

This chain joins TRBV2 and TRBJ1-6; no clear D. This CDR3 contains 16 residues. Trimming removed 4 bases from V and 0 bases from J, with 10 bases in between. The germline V gene encodes CDR1 SNHLY and CDR2 FYNNEI. For the CDR3, the DNA is TGTGCCAGCAGTGTGGCGAGCACCTCCTATAATTCACCCCTCCACTTT. Protein product: CASSVASTSYNSPLHF. Drawing the rest from reference TRBV2 and TRBJ1-6, the complete variable domain is EPEVTQTPSHQVTQMGQEVILRCVPISNHLYFYWYRQILGQKVEFLVSFYNNEISEKSEIFDDQFSVERPDGSNFTLKIRSTKLEDSAMYFCASSVASTSYNSPLHFGNGTRLTVT.